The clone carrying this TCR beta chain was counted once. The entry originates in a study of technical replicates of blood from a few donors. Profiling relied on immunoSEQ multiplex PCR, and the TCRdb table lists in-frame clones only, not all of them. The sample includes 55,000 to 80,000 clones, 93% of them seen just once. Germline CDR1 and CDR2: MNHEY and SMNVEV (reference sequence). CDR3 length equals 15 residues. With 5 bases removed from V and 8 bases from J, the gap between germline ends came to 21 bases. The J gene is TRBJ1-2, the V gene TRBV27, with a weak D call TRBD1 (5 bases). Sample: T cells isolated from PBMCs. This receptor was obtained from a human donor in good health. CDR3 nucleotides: TGTGCCAGCAGTCAGGGCGGTTTATCGGTGGGGGGCTACACCTTC. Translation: CASSQGGLSVGGYTF.